The T cell receptor (beta chain) described here comes from a study of T cells in Graves' hyperthyroidism and ophthalmopathy. Fresh 10 ml peripheral blood yielded PBMCs. Amplification of TCR beta CDR3 regions was performed using RNA transcripts as template. The primer set for the first-round RT-PCR of the TCR CDR3 was HTBI. Using its own MiXCR run on the multiplex PCR reads, TCRdb lists one record per CDR3 protein. The repertoire includes 350,000 to 400,000 distinct CDR3 sequences, 15% to 20% of them detected once, and about 4% sits in the top ten. Study-wide findings and caveats: The model predicted ophthalmopathy a median approximately six months before onset. Researchers found most expanded thyroid clonotypes above 0.001 in blood as well.

CDR1 MNHEY and CDR2 SVGEGT come from the germline V gene. This CDR3 has 14 residues. Comment on this clonotype: Its antigen is unknown. One junction end does not reproduce the germline sequence, and a read error may be involved.

The specimen was blood. The chain carries TRBV6-2 or TRBV6-3 and TRBJ1-1; no clear D gene. This TCR derives from a woman aged 18-30 years with Graves' hyperthyroidism. The CDR3: CASTPTEVNAEAFF. CDR3 nucleotides: TGTGCCAGCACCCCCACTGAGGTGAACGCTGAAGCTTTCTTT.